This T cell receptor (beta chain) originates from a study of blood T cells in healthy people across ages (dated by TCRdb to between 2014 and 2017). General notes on the study: Template switching captured roughly one uniquely barcoded TCR beta cDNA molecule per two T cells in model experiments. To track age-related changes in TCR beta repertoire diversity, the study relied on deep sequencing normalized with unique cDNA molecular identifiers. The donors were split into four age groups: young (average about 15 years), middle-aged (roughly 42), aged (62) and long-lived (over 75). To avoid experimental bias, donors of different ages were distributed randomly across sequencing lanes. The study analyzed two additional independent replicas of 1 million unique cDNA reads from the same blood draw for two donors, one aged 18 to 30 and one aged 80 or older.

Donors were 40 or so systemically healthy Caucasian individuals from Russia aged roughly 6 to 95 years. Each donor gave 8 to 10 milliliters of peripheral blood, collected into EDTA-treated Vacutainer tubes. Ficoll-Paque density-gradient centrifugation was used to isolate PBMCs, with at least 7 million obtained per sample. Total RNA, at least 6 micrograms per sample, was extracted from PBMCs with Trizol reagent. For every donor, flow cytometry on a PBMC aliquot measured the percentage of naive CD45RAhigh/CD27high T cells. On the study overall, not on this receptor specifically: Observed TCR beta diversity per million T cells fell roughly linearly with age, and a significant reduction was already apparent by age around 39. There was a strong correlation between observed TCR beta diversity and the percentage of naive T cells measured by flow cytometry. Bulk unsorted PBMC profiling prevented conclusive comparison of naive and antigen-experienced compartments. Compared with the aged group, the long-lived group had more naive CD4+ T cells, fewer expanded clones and increased TCR diversity, suggesting age selection. Estimates of total diversity based on one million sequenced T cells were considered lower bounds and underestimates. The CMV infection status of donors was not known, potentially confounding age-related changes in expanded clonotypes.

Preparation of the library involved 5' RACE. TCRdb records Illumina HiSeq 2500 as the sequencer. A second PCR of about 6 to 12 cycles was performed with a sample-barcoded 5' primer and a J-beta primer mix. Each TCR beta cDNA molecule received a unique molecular identifier from a template-switch 5' adaptor carrying 12 random nucleotides. Each sample yielded at least 3 million CDR3-containing paired-end reads. First-strand cDNA was synthesized from all RNA with the Mint cDNA synthesis kit, primed by a TRBC-specific oligonucleotide. After uracil-DNA glycosylase treatment, a first 18-cycle PCR used universal primers M1SS and BC2_uni_R on all cDNA. Per the original workflow: Normalization of each sample was performed by random selection of 1 million high-quality reads, each carrying a distinct molecular identifier. Reads sharing molecular identifiers were discarded rather than binned into consensus sequences. MiTCR, with a Q25 quality threshold and the strictest error-elimination algorithm, was used for CDR3 identification, clonotype clustering and error correction. Lower-bound total TCR beta diversity was estimated with a nonparametric unseen species model using Euler transformation. Starting from the raw public reads, TCRdb applied fastp trimming at Q25, assembled clones with MiXCR and retained in-frame beta chains. Merged by CDR3 protein, the rows form single entries marked with the most common genes and DNA. The authors' filters were not applied to this entry. For this sample the table gives 1.5 million to 2 million distinct CDR3 sequences, of which under 30% were detected only once. The ten most abundant clones make up 7.7% of the sample.

CDR1 and CDR2 (SGHAT, FQDESV) derive from the germline V gene (reference sequence). Trimming removed 5 bases from V and 7 bases from J; the gene matches leave 14 bases unexplained. From cysteine to phenylalanine, the CDR3 is 15 amino acids long. Only the CDR3 part of the read is kept: 45 bases, read in frame from the first base. Comment on this clonotype: This receptor's antigen is unknown. The sample holds no much larger clone one base away, and base qualities are not on file.

The chain uses TRBV11-1 and TRBJ2-7; 7 central bases correspond to TRBD2. Sequenced: blood. This receptor was taken from a woman in her twenties or thirties in good health. DNA sequence: TGTGCCAGCAGCCCTAGCGGTCAGCCCTACAATGAGCAGTACTTC. It codes for CASSPSGQPYNEQYF.